This note documents a single T cell receptor beta chain sequence. Its recognized antigen is unknown. No base quality values were provided; no much bigger clone lies one nucleotide off. This specimen comes from a study of blood T cell repertoires in COVID-19 (dated by TCRdb to the early 2020s). In the study overall: The collaborator samples originated in the United States, Italy and Spain and spanned the acute and convalescent phases of COVID-19. The material from the prospective study consisted of cDNA or gDNA derived from T cells, B-cell-depleted T cells, or PBMCs. Deeply sampled blood TCRbeta repertoires from subjects exposed to, actively infected with, or recovered from COVID-19 were included in the dataset. The repertoires were made available in a free public database intended to serve as a resource for research on the immune response to SARS-CoV-2. The samples were drawn from the first 160 participants of the ongoing ImmuneRACE study and from over 950 subjects provided by 6 global collaborators. The sample metadata nearly always contained a de-identified subject ID, COVID-19 status, age in years and sex. Where available, HLA class I and class II types were taken from metadata supplied by the sample provider and were not determined by assay-based typing.

Whole blood was collected in K2EDTA tubes by collaborating institutions according to the institutions' own protocols. For TCRbeta analysis, collaborators shipped samples as frozen whole blood, isolated PBMCs, or DNA extracted from either of those sample types. Beyond this particular receptor, the publication reports: How much clinical and demographic metadata was included differed by source and by participant, and the metadata was provided uncurated.

The immunoSEQ Assay, a bias-controlled multiplex PCR, was used to amplify TCRbeta CDR3 regions from genomic DNA. The paper's data handling went like this. The number of nucleated cells in each sample was estimated by amplification of reference gene primers within the assay. Sequence reads were collapsed and filtered to measure the absolute abundance of every unique TCRbeta CDR3 rearrangement. For each sample, productive Simpson clonality was calculated as the square root of Simpson's diversity index over productive rearrangements. Here the immuneACCESS table is served through TCRdb, limited to in-frame sequences with V and J called. Missing clones are a known gap in these copies; in checked studies unresolved V genes cover under half, and the rest lacks a known reason. V and J calls and clone size are given by that table; D and trimming were obtained from the DNA. This sample gives approximately 110,000 clones in total; around 80% of them show up just once. The ten largest clones add up to roughly 7.9% of the sample.

CDR1 SEHNR and CDR2 FQNEAQ are derived from the germline V gene (reference sequence). The V end gives up 5 bases and the J end 8 bases, leaving 9 bases in the junction not matched to a gene. From the cysteine through the phenylalanine, the CDR3 covers 15 amino acids. The entry retains the CDR3 DNA only, 45 bases that are in frame from base 1. Recombination joined TRBV7-9 with TRBJ2-2, and 9 bases in between align with TRBD2. The receptor's source is a woman older than 75 with active or convalescent COVID-19. Sequencing was performed on peripheral blood. The CDR3 loop reads CASSQRPLAGGELFF. The DNA sequence reads TGTGCCAGCAGCCAACGTCCGCTAGCGGGAGGGGAGCTGTTTTTT. Where the CDR3 stops, the reference TRBV7-9 and TRBJ2-2 genes take over; the full variable domain is DTGVSQNPRHKITKRGQNVTFRCDPISEHNRLYWYRQTLGQGPEFLTYFQNEAQLEKSRLLSDRFSAERPKGSFSTLEIQRTEQGDSAMYLCASSQRPLAGGELFFGEGSRLTVL.